Listed here are 20 T cell receptor beta chains from one sample, sequenced in a study of T-cell reconstitution after alpha-beta-depleted transplantation in children. The library targeted TCRbeta and was prepared with unique molecular identifiers. MiXCR was run by TCRdb on the PCR reads, yielding one entry per CDR3 protein. The data contain fewer than 550,000 distinct CDR3 sequences, 11% of them singletons. The sample here was PBMCs from the stem cell graft donor, taken from the stem cell graft. The receptors were gathered from a human donor who donated a stem cell graft to a child with acute myeloid leukemia.

This clonotype was recorded a few times. The chain's CDR3 is CASSLTGLAMHEQYF. The CDR3 bases are TGTGCCAGCAGCTTAACGGGACTAGCGATGCACGAGCAGTACTTC. The V and J genes are TRBV7-3 and TRBJ2-7, with TRBD2 matching over 10 bases. Germline V gene sequence: CDR1 SGHTA, CDR2 FQGTGA. CDR3 length: 15 amino acids. With V trimmed by 0 bases and J by 5 bases, 4 bases remained unmatched.

The sample holds a few counts of this clonotype. CDR3 loop: CSARTGAETQYF. The CDR3 DNA follows: TGCAGTGCCAGAACAGGGGCAGAGACCCAGTACTTC. The chain uses TRBV20-1 and TRBJ2-5; 7 bases map to TRBD1. The CDR3 sequence is 12 residues long. The germline V gene has CDR1 DFQATT and CDR2 SNEGSKA (reference sequence). After removal of 6 bases from V and 4 bases from J, the junction contained 5 bases not matched to a gene.

This sequence joins TRBV5-1 and TRBJ2-5, with D possibly being TRBD2 (5 bases). V lost 7 bases, J lost 0 bases, and 10 bases lay in between. CDR1 and CDR2 (germline): SGHRS, YFSETQ. This CDR3 has 13 amino acids. CDR3 DNA sequence: TGCGCCAGCGAAGGGCGGGACCAAGAGACCCAGTACTTC. This translates into CASEGRDQETQYF.

This chain connects TRBV5-1 to TRBJ1-2; weak D call: TRBD1 (5 bases). CDR1 SGHRS and CDR2 YFSETQ come from the germline V gene. This CDR3 comprises 13 residues. Trimming pared 4 bases from V and 6 bases from J, leaving 13 bases between. The CDR3, as DNA: TGCGCCAGCAGCCTCACGACAGAGCATGGCTACACCTTC. Translation: CASSLTTEHGYTF.

V and J are TRBV5-1 and TRBJ2-1, with TRBD1 identical over 9 bases. After removal of 0 bases from V and 3 bases from J, the junction contained 4 bases not matched to a gene. CDR3 length equals 16 residues. CDR1 is SGHRS and CDR2 is YFSETQ in the germline V gene. The CDR3 DNA follows: TGCGCCAGCAGCTTGGCCGTGACAGGGGGCTACAATGAGCAGTTCTTC. The encoded protein is CASSLAVTGGYNEQFF.

This clonotype has only a few counts. The DNA of the CDR3 is TGTGCCAGCAGTGAGAATGAGGGGGCACACGAGCAGTACGTC. It is translated as CASSENEGAHEQYV. J is TRBJ2-7 and V is TRBV25-1; 7 nucleotides line up with TRBD1. V shed 3 bases, J shed 5 bases, and the junction held 7 bases outside the gene matches. Germline CDR1 reads MGHDK; CDR2 reads SYGVNS. CDR3 size: 14 residues.

This clonotype was seen ten or more times. This chain uses TRBV16 with TRBJ1-5; D may be TRBD1 (6 bases). This CDR3 is 14 amino acids long. Looked up from germline, CDR1 is KGHSY and CDR2 is FQNENV. The V and J ends lost 10 bases and 0 bases respectively, with 13 bases between them. For the CDR3, the DNA is TGTGCCACCAGGGGAGGGACTAGCAATCAGCCCCAGCATTTT. Translating it yields CATRGGTSNQPQHF. Together with reference TRBV16 and TRBJ1-5, the CDR3 gives the full variable domain: GEEVAQTPKHLVRGEGQKAKLYCAPIKGHSYVFWYQQVLKNEFKFLISFQNENVFDETGMPKERFSAKCLPNSPCSLEIQATKLEDSAVYFCATRGGTSNQPQHFGDGTRLSIL.

The chain links TRBV20-1 to TRBJ2-1, with 8 nucleotides matching TRBD2. Germline V gene lookup returns CDR1 DFQATT and CDR2 SNEGSKA (reference sequence). The CDR3 runs to 14 residues. V lost 5 bases to trimming and J lost 5 bases; unmatched junction nucleotides: 8. The CDR3 spells CSAHSGIGHNEQFF. CDR3 DNA sequence: TGCAGTGCTCATAGCGGGATTGGACACAATGAGCAGTTCTTC.

This clonotype appeared many times. The J gene is TRBJ2-1, the V gene TRBV15; possible D gene TRBD1, 7 bases. Looked up from germline, CDR1 is LNHNV and CDR2 is YYDKDF (reference sequence). The CDR3 extends over 15 amino acids. Deletions cut 0 bases from V and 7 bases from J, with 13 bases between. This CDR3 is CATSRDPGGWNEQFF. In nucleotides, the CDR3 is TGTGCCACCAGCAGAGATCCAGGGGGGTGGAATGAGCAGTTCTTC.

The sample holds a few counts of this clonotype. This chain connects TRBV7-8 to TRBJ2-3; D remains ambiguous. V was pared by 0 bases and J by 4 bases, with 8 bases between. The germline V gene has CDR1 SGHVS and CDR2 FQNEAQ. This CDR3 is built from 14 residues. CDR3 coding DNA: TGTGCCAGCAGCTTAGCGCCAGGATCAGATACGCAGTATTTT. Amino acids: CASSLAPGSDTQYF.

This clonotype showed up just a few times. The gene calls are TRBV12-3 or TRBV12-4 and TRBJ2-2; D remains ambiguous. The CDR3 contains 14 residues. V lost 6 bases and J lost 6, with 14 bases in between. The chain's CDR3 is CASSFQRGAGELFF. Here the CDR3 DNA reads TGTGCCAGCAGCTTCCAACGTGGGGCCGGGGAGCTGTTTTTT.

This chain connects TRBV20-1 to TRBJ2-3; D not certain. The CDR3 sequence is 13 residues long. V was clipped by 3 bases and J by 6 bases, with 13 bases between them. CDR1 is DFQATT and CDR2 is SNEGSKA in the germline V gene (reference sequence). The CDR3 reads CSARTGLADTQYF. The CDR3 nucleotides are TGCAGTGCTAGGACTGGATTGGCGGATACGCAGTATTTT.

This clonotype has just a few counts. The chain combines TRBV6-2 or TRBV6-3 with TRBJ1-1; D uncertain. This CDR3 is built from 13 residues. Germline loops: CDR1 MNHEY, CDR2 SVGEGT. Trimming pared 0 bases from V and 7 bases from J, leaving 9 bases between. In DNA, the CDR3 is TGTGCCAGCAGTTACTCGAGGGATAATGAAGCTTTCTTT. Its translation: CASSYSRDNEAFF.

Ten or more counts support this clonotype. CDR3 DNA: TGCAGTGCAATGTGGTCTACCTTCTCCGGCGAGCAGTACTTC. Its translation is CSAMWSTFSGEQYF. The chain is built from TRBV20-1 and TRBJ2-7; D is undetermined. This CDR3 is built from 14 residues. CDR1 and CDR2 from the germline V gene are DFQATT and SNEGSKA (reference sequence). Trimming took 6 bases from V and 6 from J, leaving 21 bases between them.

The sample holds a few counts of this clonotype. V is TRBV20-1 and J is TRBJ2-1, with 11 bases identical to TRBD1. This CDR3 has 14 residues. Germline V gene lookup returns CDR1 DFQATT and CDR2 SNEGSKA (reference sequence). V trimming: 1 base; J trimming: 8 bases; junction bases outside the gene matches: 4. Here the CDR3 reads CSARAGTGGHEQFF. CDR3 sequence (DNA): TGCAGTGCTAGAGCCGGGACAGGGGGGCATGAGCAGTTCTTC.

V and J are TRBV4-3 and TRBJ1-1; D is uncertain. The germline V gene has CDR1 LGHNA and CDR2 YSLEER. The V gene lost 0 bases and the J gene lost 6 bases, with 11 bases spanning the gap. The CDR3 covers 14 residues. Here the CDR3 reads CASSQDVGIAEAFF. The CDR3 DNA follows: TGCGCCAGCAGCCAAGATGTAGGGATCGCTGAAGCTTTCTTT.

This clonotype was seen ten or more times. This sequence joins TRBV5-1 and TRBJ2-5; D is undetermined. Germline loops: CDR1 SGHRS, CDR2 YFSETQ. CDR3 length equals 16 residues. V was trimmed by 6 bases and J by 1 base, leaving 19 bases between them. CDR3 loop: CASKRSGSNSQETQYF. In nucleotides, the CDR3 is TGCGCCAGCAAACGATCCGGCAGCAATAGCCAAGAGACCCAGTACTTC.

This chain joins TRBV12-3 or TRBV12-4 and TRBJ2-2; 9 bases fit TRBD1. This CDR3 spans 16 amino acids. V was clipped by 5 bases and J by 4 bases; unmatched bases: 8. CDR3 coding DNA: TGTGCCAGCAGTCCAACACAGGGGGCGGTCACCGGGGAGCTGTTTTTT. Its protein product is CASSPTQGAVTGELFF.

This clonotype was recorded a few times. The V and J genes are TRBV12-3 or TRBV12-4 and TRBJ1-2; 11 bases line up with TRBD1. The ends lost 4 bases at V and 7 bases at J; junction bases unmatched: 8. The CDR3 consists of 15 residues. CDR3 coding DNA: TGTGCCAGCAGTTCACGGACAGGGGGCGCCTCTGGCTACACCTTC. Translation gives CASSSRTGGASGYTF.

The chain recombines TRBV5-5 with TRBJ2-3; D unclear. Germline assignment: CDR1 SGHKS and CDR2 YYEKEE (reference sequence). CDR3 size: 14 residues. The V end was cut by 4 bases, the J end by 0 bases, with 9 bases between. The DNA for the CDR3 is TGTGCCAGCAGCCCGGTCGGGAGCACAGATACGCAGTATTTT. Translated, it gives CASSPVGSTDTQYF. Combining the CDR3 with reference TRBV5-5 and TRBJ2-3 gives the whole variable domain DAGVTQSPTHLIKTRGQQVTLRCSPISGHKSVSWYQQVLGQGPQFIFQYYEKEERGRGNFPDRFSARQFPNYSSELNVNALLLGDSALYLCASSPVGSTDTQYFGPGTRLTVL.